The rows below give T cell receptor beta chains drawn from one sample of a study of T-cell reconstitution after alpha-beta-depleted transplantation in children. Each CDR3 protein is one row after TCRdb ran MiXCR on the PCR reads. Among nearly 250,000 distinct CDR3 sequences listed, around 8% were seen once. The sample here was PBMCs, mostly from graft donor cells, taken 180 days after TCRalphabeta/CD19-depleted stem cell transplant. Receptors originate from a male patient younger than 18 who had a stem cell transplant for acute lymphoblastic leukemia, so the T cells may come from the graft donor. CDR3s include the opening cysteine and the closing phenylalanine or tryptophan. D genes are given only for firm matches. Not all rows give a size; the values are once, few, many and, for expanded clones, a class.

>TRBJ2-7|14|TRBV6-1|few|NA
CASSAQPGPNEQYF
TGTGCCAGCAGTGCGCAGCCGGGACCGAACGAGCAGTACTTC
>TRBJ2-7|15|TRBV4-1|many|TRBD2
CASSHRGAGGAEQYF
TGCGCCAGCAGCCATCGGGGGGCGGGAGGGGCCGAGCAGTACTTC
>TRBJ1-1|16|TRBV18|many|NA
CASSPRRSGMDTEAFF
TGTGCCAGCTCACCGCGACGATCCGGGATGGACACTGAAGCTTTCTTT
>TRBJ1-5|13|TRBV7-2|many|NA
CASSSARVQPQHF
TGTGCCAGCAGCTCGGCCCGGGTCCAGCCCCAGCATTTT
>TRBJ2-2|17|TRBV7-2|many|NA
CASSLRGDDWNTGELFF
TGTGCCAGCAGCTTACGAGGGGATGACTGGAACACCGGGGAGCTGTTTTTT
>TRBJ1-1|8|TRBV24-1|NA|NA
CATREAFF
TGTGCCACCCGAGAAGCTTTCTTT
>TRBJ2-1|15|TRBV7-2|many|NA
CASSLKAGLGNEQFF
TGTGCCAGCAGCTTAAAAGCAGGATTGGGAAATGAGCAGTTCTTC
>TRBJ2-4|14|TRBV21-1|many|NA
CASELAVRGNIQYF
TGTGCCAGCGAACTAGCGGTGAGAGGTAACATTCAGTACTTC
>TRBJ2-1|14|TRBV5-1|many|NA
CASSLGQAGNEQFF
TGCGCCAGCAGCTTGGGACAGGCTGGGAATGAGCAGTTCTTC
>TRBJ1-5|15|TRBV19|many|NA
CASTLRGRSDQPQHF
TGTGCCAGTACCCTCCGTGGGAGGTCGGATCAGCCCCAGCATTTT
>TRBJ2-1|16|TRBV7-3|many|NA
CASTPGGPLSYNEQFF
TGTGCCAGCACCCCAGGGGGGCCCCTATCCTACAATGAGCAGTTCTTC
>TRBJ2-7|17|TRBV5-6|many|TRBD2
CTSSLRLGLAGTYEQYF
TGTACCAGCAGCTTAAGATTGGGACTAGCGGGAACCTACGAGCAGTACTTC
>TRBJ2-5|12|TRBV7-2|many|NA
CASSHLVETQYF
TGTGCCAGCAGCCATCTCGTGGAGACCCAGTACTTC
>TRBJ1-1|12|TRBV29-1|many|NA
CSVEEGFTEAFF
TGCAGCGTTGAAGAGGGTTTTACTGAAGCTTTCTTT
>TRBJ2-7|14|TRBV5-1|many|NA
CASSSYTGSYEQYF
TGCGCCAGCAGCTCCTATACAGGGTCCTACGAGCAGTACTTC
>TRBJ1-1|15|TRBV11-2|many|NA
CASSLFQGGRAEAFF
TGTGCCAGCAGCTTATTTCAGGGCGGTAGAGCTGAAGCTTTCTTT
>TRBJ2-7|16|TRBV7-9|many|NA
CASSPRVAVSSYEQYF
TGTGCCAGCAGCCCCCGAGTAGCGGTTAGCTCCTACGAGCAGTACTTC
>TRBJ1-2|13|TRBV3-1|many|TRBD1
CASRHRGLEGYTF
TGTGCCAGCAGGCACAGGGGCCTGGAGGGCTACACCTTC